The source of this TCR beta chain is a study of T cell changes during pregnancy in multiple sclerosis. Assay used: immunoSEQ multiplex PCR; TCRdb lists only in-frame clones, some missing. This sample has 68,000 or so clones; 91% occur once, and the top ten carry roughly 0.85%. Germline V gene lookup returns CDR1 LNHDA and CDR2 SQIVND (reference sequence). The V gene end was trimmed by 7 bases and the J gene end by 7 bases; junction bases not matched to a gene: 9. The CDR3 length is 14 residues. The sequence was collected from a female donor with multiple sclerosis, enrolled in a pregnancy study. The V call is TRBV19, the J call TRBJ1-5; 8 positions agree with TRBD1. Sequenced material: peripheral blood, taken in the second trimester of pregnancy. CDR3 residues: CASTTTGGQQPQHF. The CDR3 bases are TGTGCCAGTACCACTACAGGGGGTCAGCAGCCCCAGCATTTT.